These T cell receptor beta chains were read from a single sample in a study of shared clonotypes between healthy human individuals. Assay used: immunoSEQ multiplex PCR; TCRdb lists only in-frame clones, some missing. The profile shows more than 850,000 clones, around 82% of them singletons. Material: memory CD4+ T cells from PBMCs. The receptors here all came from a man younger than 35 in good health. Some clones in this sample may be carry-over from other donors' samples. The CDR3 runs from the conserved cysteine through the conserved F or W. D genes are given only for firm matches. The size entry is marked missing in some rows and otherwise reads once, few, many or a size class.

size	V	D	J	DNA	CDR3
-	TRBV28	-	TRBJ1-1	TGTGCCAGCAGGAGGGGACGGATGAACACTGAAGCTTTCTTT	CASRRGRMNTEAFF
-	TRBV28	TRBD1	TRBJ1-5	TGTGCCAGCAGTACTGTCGGACAGGGTAGGCGTCAGCCCCAGCATTTT	CASSTVGQGRRQPQHF
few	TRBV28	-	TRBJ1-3	TGTGCCAGCAGAACCAATGGAAACACCATATATTTT	CASRTNGNTIYF
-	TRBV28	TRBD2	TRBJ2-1	TGTGCCAGCAAATTAAGCGGGACCTACAATGAGCAGTTCTTC	CASKLSGTYNEQFF
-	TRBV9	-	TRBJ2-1	TGTGCCAGCAGCGTAGAACAGGGTAACAATGAGCAGTTCTTC	CASSVEQGNNEQFF
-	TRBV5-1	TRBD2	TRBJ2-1	TGCGCCAGCAGCTTATCCCCACCGACTAGCAGCTACAATGAGCAGTTCTTC	CASSLSPPTSSYNEQFF
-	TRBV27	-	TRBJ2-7	TGTGCCAGCAGTGCGGCATCGGGAGAGCAGTACTTC	CASSAASGEQYF
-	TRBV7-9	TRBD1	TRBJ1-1	TGTGCCAGCAGTTTTACAGGGGACACTGAAGCTTTCTTT	CASSFTGDTEAFF
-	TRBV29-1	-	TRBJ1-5	TGCAGCGTTGAAGGACGCCTCAATCAGCCCCAGCATTTT	CSVEGRLNQPQHF
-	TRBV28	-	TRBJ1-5	TGTGCCAGCAGTTTTAGGCCCCAGGCCCAGCATTTT	CASSFRPQAQHF
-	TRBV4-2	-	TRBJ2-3	TGTGCCAGCAGCCAATACTCTTTTTATAGCGGCGGGGATACGCAGTATTTT	CASSQYSFYSGGDTQYF
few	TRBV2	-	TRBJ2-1	TGTGCCAGCAGTGGGGGCGGGGCGTACAATGAGCAGTTCTTC	CASSGGGAYNEQFF
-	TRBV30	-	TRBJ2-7	TGTGCCTGGAGTCCAGCCTCTAGCCGGGCCTACGAGCAGTACTTC	CAWSPASSRAYEQYF
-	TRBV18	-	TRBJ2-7	TGTGCCAGCTCACCACTTCTAACGGGGCGGGATGAGCAGTACTTC	CASSPLLTGRDEQYF
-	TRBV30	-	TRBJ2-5	TGTGCCTGGAGTGGACAGTTCCAAGAGACCCAGTACTTC	CAWSGQFQETQYF
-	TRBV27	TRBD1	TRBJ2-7	TGTGCCAGCAGTTTATCGTACGGGACAGGGGGGTTCTACGAGCAGTACTTC	CASSLSYGTGGFYEQYF
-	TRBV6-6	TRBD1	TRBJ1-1	TGTGCCAGCAGTTTGGGGACAGGGAGAACTGAAGCTTTCTTT	CASSLGTGRTEAFF
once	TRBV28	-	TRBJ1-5	TGTGCCAGCAGTCTCCTTCTAGCGACGAGCTATAGCAATCAGCCCCAGCATTTT	CASSLLLATSYSNQPQHF
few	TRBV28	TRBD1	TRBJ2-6	TGTGCCAGCAGTTCCTACCCCGGGACAGGCCACGGCCCGGCCAACGTCCTGACTTTC	CASSSYPGTGHGPANVLTF
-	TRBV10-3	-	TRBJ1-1	TGTGCCATCAGTGAGCCCAGTGGCGGGGACACTGAAGCTTTCTTT	CAISEPSGGDTEAFF
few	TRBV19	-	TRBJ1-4	TGTGCCAGTAGTAGGGGAGCAACTAATGAAAAACTGTTTTTT	CASSRGATNEKLFF
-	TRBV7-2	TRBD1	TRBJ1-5	TGTGCCAGCAGCTTAGAGGCAGGGGGGAACCAGCCCCAGCATTTT	CASSLEAGGNQPQHF
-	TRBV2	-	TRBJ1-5	TGTGCCAGCAGTGTGGGACGGTTGAATCAGCCCCAGCATTTT	CASSVGRLNQPQHF
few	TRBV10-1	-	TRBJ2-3	TGCGCCAGCATGGGTGACGGAAGCACAGATACGCAGTATTTT	CASMGDGSTDTQYF
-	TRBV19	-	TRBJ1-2	TGTGCCAGTAGTATTTATGGAGCAGAGCGTAACTATGGCTACACCTTC	CASSIYGAERNYGYTF
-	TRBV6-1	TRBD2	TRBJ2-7	TGTGCCAGCAGTGAGTGGGGGGGTAGGACCTACGAGCAGTACTTC	CASSEWGGRTYEQYF
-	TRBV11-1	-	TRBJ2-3	TGTGCCAGCCGGCGGACTAGCACAGATACGCAGTATTTT	CASRRTSTDTQYF